One sample yielded the 15 T cell receptor beta chains listed below, sequenced in a study of T-cell memory formation after mild COVID-19. One entry per CDR3 protein results from TCRdb running MiXCR on the 5' RACE reads. The table has 400,000 or so distinct CDR3 sequences, 15% to 25% seen once. Sequencing used PBMCs or a T cell subset sorted from them (not recorded which). The receptors derive from an adult woman who had mild COVID-19 (a few samples of this study predate the infection). Cell type and time point are not known.

The genes are TRBV5-5 and TRBJ2-2; TRBD2 matches at 8 bases. V was clipped by 4 bases and J by 0 bases; unmatched bases: 11. This CDR3 has 18 amino acids. The germline V gene encodes CDR1 SGHKS and CDR2 YYEKEE (reference sequence). In nucleotides, the CDR3 is TGTGCCAGCAGCCGCTCGTGGGCGGGGGGATCGAACACCGGGGAGCTGTTTTTT. The encoded protein is CASSRSWAGGSNTGELFF.

The chain has TRBV24-1 and TRBJ2-1; possibly TRBD2 for D (6 bases). V lost 1 base, J lost 11 bases, and 11 bases lay in between. The CDR3 has 13 amino acids. Germline CDR1 is KGHDR and CDR2 is SFDVKD. The CDR3 region is CATSDFTGTQQFF. In DNA form, the CDR3 reads TGTGCCACCAGTGATTTCACCGGGACTCAGCAGTTCTTC.

This rearrangement joins TRBV20-1 to TRBJ2-7; 7 nucleotides line up with TRBD1. CDR1 is DFQATT, CDR2 SNEGSKA, per germline (reference sequence). CDR3 length: 15 amino acids. V was pared by 0 bases and J by 3 bases, with 8 bases of the junction left unmatched. This CDR3 reads CSARDPGQWGYEQYF. CDR3 nucleotides: TGCAGTGCTAGAGACCCGGGACAGTGGGGCTACGAGCAGTACTTC.

The chain couples TRBV4-3 to TRBJ2-2; D is perhaps TRBD2 (6 bases). Trimming took 4 bases from V and 3 from J, leaving 15 bases between them. Germline CDR1 is LGHNA and CDR2 is YSLEER. This CDR3 is built from 16 residues. The CDR3: CASSLGARDYTGELFF. The CDR3 coding sequence is TGCGCCAGCAGCCTGGGAGCGCGGGACTACACCGGGGAGCTGTTTTTT.

This clonotype showed up just once. This chain joins TRBV4-1 and TRBJ1-1; a weak D match, TRBD1 (6 bases). Germline CDR1 and CDR2: MGHRA and YSYEKL. Trimming removed 1 base from V and 1 base from J, with 16 bases in between. The CDR3 length is 17 residues. CDR3 sequence: CASSQVARDKENTEAFF. DNA of the CDR3: TGCGCCAGCAGCCAAGTCGCGCGGGACAAGGAGAACACTGAAGCTTTCTTT.

The genes are TRBV10-3 and TRBJ1-1; D might be TRBD1 (6 bases). This CDR3 contains 16 residues. V lost 1 base and J 4 bases, leaving 16 bases between the germline ends. Germline CDR1 and CDR2: ENHRY and SYGVKD. The CDR3 region is CAISELRGLGVTEAFF. CDR3 bases: TGTGCCATCAGTGAGTTAAGGGGGTTAGGTGTCACTGAAGCTTTCTTT.

This rearrangement joins TRBV5-1 to TRBJ1-6; 10 nucleotides match TRBD1. J was trimmed by 6 bases and V by 3 bases; bases with no gene match: 9. The CDR3 totals 17 residues. Per the germline V gene, CDR1 is SGHRS and CDR2 is YFSETQ. DNA of the CDR3: TGCGCCAGCAGCTCGCCGGACAGGGGGTTAAGTAATTCACCCCTCCACTTT. Amino acid sequence: CASSSPDRGLSNSPLHF.

The chain joins TRBV12-3 or TRBV12-4 to TRBJ2-1; 10 bases are shared with TRBD2. V shed 9 bases, J shed 4 bases, and the junction held 6 bases outside the gene matches. The CDR3 contains 14 residues. CDR3 DNA: TGTGCCAGTTTGAGCGGGGGGGCATACAATGAGCAGTTCTTC. Protein product: CASLSGGAYNEQFF.

This clonotype was found many times. The genes are TRBV30 and TRBJ2-2, with D unclear. The V gene's germline CDR1 is GTSNPN and CDR2 SVGIG (reference sequence). With 4 bases removed from V and 3 bases from J, the gap between germline ends came to 12 bases. CDR3 length: 14 amino acids. This CDR3 reads CAWNPEMYTGELFF. In DNA form, the CDR3 reads TGTGCCTGGAATCCTGAAATGTACACCGGGGAGCTGTTTTTT.

Only a few counts were recorded for this clonotype. CDR3 sequence: CSAWADSNQPQHF. CDR3 sequence (DNA): TGCAGTGCCTGGGCTGACAGCAATCAGCCCCAGCATTTT. The chain links TRBV20-1 to TRBJ1-5; no clear D. Trimming cost V 6 bases and J 1 base, with 10 bases left between them. The germline gives CDR1 DFQATT, CDR2 SNEGSKA (reference sequence). The CDR3 is made up of 13 amino acids.

This rearrangement joins TRBV7-9 to TRBJ2-7, with D possibly TRBD1 on 5 matching bases. The CDR3 has 12 amino acids. CDR1 SEHNR and CDR2 FQNEAQ come from the germline V gene (reference sequence). V gave up 7 bases and J gave up 3 bases, with 10 bases separating them. CDR3 bases: TGTGCCAGCAACCTCCAGGGCTACGAGCAGTACTTC. This translates into CASNLQGYEQYF.

The J gene is TRBJ2-1, the V gene TRBV5-1; 11 bases match TRBD2. J was trimmed by 14 bases and V by 4 bases; bases with no gene match: 11. Germline loops: CDR1 SGHRS, CDR2 YFSETQ. The CDR3 consists of 14 residues. CDR3 residues: CASSKSSGGVREFF. CDR3 bases: TGCGCCAGCAGCAAAAGTAGCGGGGGGGTTCGGGAGTTCTTC.

This clonotype was detected only a few times. J is TRBJ1-1 and V is TRBV11-1; D not certain. Germline V gene data show CDR1 as SGHAT and CDR2 as FQDESV (reference sequence). The CDR3 covers 13 residues. Trimming stripped 2 bases from V and 2 bases from J, with 6 bases between. CDR3 protein: CASSLILNTEAFF. As DNA, the CDR3 is TGTGCCAGCAGCTTAATACTAAACACTGAAGCTTTCTTT.

The genes are TRBV12-3 or TRBV12-4 and TRBJ2-7, with D perhaps TRBD2 (6 bases). CDR3 length: 13 residues. V was clipped by 4 bases and J by 10 bases, with 17 bases between them. For the CDR3, the DNA is TGTGCCAGCAGTTGGGGACTTTCCGGGTATCAGTACTTC. Encoded protein: CASSWGLSGYQYF.

This clonotype has only a few counts. The chain recombines TRBV5-1 with TRBJ1-4; tentative D call: TRBD1 (6 bases). The germline V gene encodes CDR1 SGHRS and CDR2 YFSETQ. With 4 bases removed from V and 8 bases from J, the gap between germline ends came to 12 bases. The CDR3 is 13 residues long. CDR3 sequence reads: CASSPGVWEKLFF. CDR3 bases: TGCGCCAGCAGCCCAGGGGTTTGGGAAAAACTGTTTTTT.